The present T cell receptor beta chain was sequenced within a study of Ad26.COV2.S vaccination and SARS-CoV-2 variants. Turning to the study itself: Each vaccinee took Ad26.COV2.S intramuscularly, once or twice 56 days apart. Study-wide results and limits: Vaccinated individuals (as opposed to placebo recipients) had higher spike-specific TCR breadth.

As regards this clone: Its target is unknown.

The data were produced by immunoSEQ multiplex PCR, yet TCRdb's version contains in-frame clones alone and is incomplete. Here the sample spans about 500,000 clones, roughly nine tenths being singletons. Treatment defined: around 19 received Ad26.COV2.S at low or high dose, single or two shots; about 5 received placebo; per-sample allocation not given. Day 63 following the first vaccine or placebo injection was when the samples were taken. This TCR was recovered from a person aged 18-60 years who received the Ad26.COV2.S COVID-19 vaccine or a placebo. The input for sequencing was peripheral blood, taken in a trial of Ad26.COV2.S vaccine versus placebo.

The CDR3: CASSSFRTTNYGYTF. The CDR3 bases are TGTGCCAGCAGCTCTTTCAGGACTACTAACTATGGCTACACCTTC. This chain joins TRBV7-9 and TRBJ1-2; no definite D call. Trimming shortened V by 4 bases and J by 0 bases, and 12 bases separated the two germline ends. The germline gives CDR1 SEHNR, CDR2 FQNEAQ (reference sequence). This CDR3 comprises 15 residues.